These T cell receptor beta chains were read from a single sample in a study of blood T cells in healthy people across ages. TCRdb recomputed calls from the 5' RACE reads with MiXCR, one row per CDR3 protein. The data contain about 1,600,000 distinct CDR3 sequences, 40% to 50% of them singletons. The sample was blood. These receptors were taken from a woman aged 18-30 years in good health. The conserved cysteine and the conserved F or W are not part of the CDR3 here. The order of the fields is V gene, J gene, CDR3 protein.

TRBV21-1	TRBJ2-7	ASSTQARNNPYPSASGIHYEQY
TRBV7-2	TRBJ1-2	ASSLAGFGELDYGYT
TRBV5-1	TRBJ2-1	ASRRTYDNNEQF
TRBV6-5	TRBJ2-1	ASNRVPSSYNEQF
TRBV29-1	TRBJ2-3	SIVFLADTQY
TRBV18	TRBJ2-1	ASSPQGGHREEQF
TRBV7-2	TRBJ2-7	ASSILRGHAYEQY
TRBV6-1	TRBJ2-3	ASSSIGLAGAGTDTQY
TRBV2	TRBJ2-7	ASRVDRGSYEQY
TRBV9	TRBJ2-5	ASSPWGLRETQY
TRBV6-1	TRBJ2-7	ASSYTGQPAYEQY
TRBV7-2	-	ASSSLRTSWGLVEQY
TRBV6-5	-	ASRDLRDSYNEQY
TRBV5-1	TRBJ2-7	ASSLQGTAPHEQY
TRBV20-1	TRBJ2-1	SSGTRVLNEQF
TRBV20-1	TRBJ2-5	SASVPLGVGEQY
TRBV7-3	TRBJ1-5	ASSLRDREGGYSNQPQH
TRBV28	TRBJ2-7	ASSRLVAGSYSDEQY
TRBV12-3/TRBV12-4	TRBJ2-1	ASSSVYTGAAYNEQF
TRBV6-6	TRBJ1-2	ASSMRPPPILNYGYT
TRBV20-1	TRBJ2-1	SARLAGDSYNEQF
TRBV6-5	-	ASSQARAYEQY
TRBV10-3	TRBJ2-1	AIQGIGEQF
TRBV20-1	TRBJ2-7	SASVSRASSYEQY
TRBV6-1	TRBJ2-3	ASNTGLDTQY
TRBV11-2	TRBJ2-3	ASSLYGGNTPDTQY
TRBV5-6	TRBJ1-2	ASFSPQGVRGYT
TRBV6-1	TRBJ2-1	ATSRQVLQLAGYNEQF
TRBV7-2	TRBJ2-5	ASSNRLAETQY
TRBV4-1	TRBJ2-1	ASSQTSGGLSSYNEQF
TRBV20-1	-	SARSPGTSTHEQY
TRBV24-1	TRBJ2-7	ATSVTSGITEQY
TRBV7-8	TRBJ2-5	ASSVSGGEYNEQY
TRBV27	TRBJ2-2	ASSLPGGSNTGELF
TRBV5-1	TRBJ1-5	ASSSPLHQH
TRBV27	TRBJ2-1	ASSLEGRSNEQF
TRBV27	TRBJ1-1	ASSSLWGGIAEAF
TRBV12-5	TRBJ2-1	ASGLMGTSGGQF
TRBV29-1	TRBJ1-2	SVEDRGQWGYT
TRBV4-1	-	ASRGLTATSGNNNEQY
TRBV28	TRBJ2-5	ASSSPGLAGPQETQY
TRBV21-1	TRBJ2-3	ASSTRFLRLAGNTDTQY
TRBV10-3	TRBJ2-7	AITDQNRASYEQY
TRBV20-1	TRBJ2-5	SARDSGLRETQY
TRBV29-1	TRBJ2-7	SARGGQGGKYEQY
TRBV2	-	ASSDPFGGLADARWETQY
TRBV4-2	TRBJ1-6	ASSQVSETRSPLH